A selection of T cell receptor beta chains follows, all from one sample in a study of blood T cell repertoires in COVID-19. This table comes from immunoSEQ multiplex PCR, and its TCRdb copy is limited to in-frame clones, with some not included. Counted here are tens of thousands of clones, under 90% occurring once; the ten biggest clones make up about 22%. Source material: peripheral blood. These receptors were taken from a man aged 50-60 years with active COVID-19. The CDR3 runs from the conserved cysteine through the conserved F or W. A D gene is named only where the DNA matches it firmly. Clone size, where shown, is once, few, many, or a class for clones that have expanded.

>-|15|-|TRBJ2-1|TRBV5-1
TGCGCCAGCAGCCCCCAAACGGGGTTTTACAATGAGCAGTTCTTC
CASSPQTGFYNEQFF
>TRBD1|16|-|TRBJ1-1|TRBV6-2/TRBV6-3
TGTGCCAGCAGTTACTCCCGATGGGGACAGGGTATAGTAGCTTTCTTT
CASSYSRWGQGIVAFF
>TRBD2|17|-|TRBJ2-1|TRBV4-3
TGCGCCAGCAGCCAAGATGGTGGCGGGAGCTCCTACAATGAGCAGTTCTTC
CASSQDGGGSSYNEQFF
>TRBD1|14|-|TRBJ1-2|TRBV19
TGTGCCAGTAGTATCGTGACAGGGAGCTATGGCTACACCTTC
CASSIVTGSYGYTF
>-|14|-|TRBJ1-6|TRBV20-1
TGCAGTGCTAGTGTCGCAGTCTATAATTCACCCCTCCACTTT
CSASVAVYNSPLHF
>-|14|-|TRBJ1-5|TRBV7-6
TGTGCCAGCAGCTTAGGGACACAACATCAGCCCCAGCATTTT
CASSLGTQHQPQHF
>-|17|-|TRBJ2-2|TRBV7-6
TGTGCCAGCAGCTTAGGGGGGGGCCATCGAGGCACCGGGGAGCTGTTTTTT
CASSLGGGHRGTGELFF
>-|12|-|TRBJ1-2|TRBV7-9
TGTGCCGCCCCTGGGGAGGACTATGGCTACACCTTC
CAAPGEDYGYTF
>TRBD2|15|-|TRBJ2-7|TRBV5-5
TGTGCCAGCAGCCCGCTAGCGGGTCGATCCTACGAGCAGTACTTC
CASSPLAGRSYEQYF
>-|15|-|TRBJ2-1|TRBV5-6
TGTGCCAGCAGCTTACCAGGGAAGAGCTACAATGAGCAGTTCTTC
CASSLPGKSYNEQFF
>-|13|-|TRBJ2-5|TRBV7-2
TGTGCCAGCAGCTCCTCGAGGGCAGAGACCCAGTACTTC
CASSSSRAETQYF
>TRBD1|13|many|TRBJ1-2|TRBV6-5
TGTGCCAGCAGGGGACAGGGGGTGACTGGCTACACCTTC
CASRGQGVTGYTF
>-|13|once|TRBJ2-7|TRBV14
TGTGCCAGCAGCCAAGTAAGAGGGCTACAGCAGTACTTC
CASSQVRGLQQYF
>TRBD1|13|-|TRBJ2-5|TRBV6-2/TRBV6-3
TGTGCCAGCAGTTCTGACAGGGAAGAGACCCAGTACTTC
CASSSDREETQYF
>-|16|-|TRBJ2-1|TRBV7-6
TGTGCCAGCAGCCCTCGGGTTCCTAGTCTTACCAATGAGCAGTTCTTC
CASSPRVPSLTNEQFF
>TRBD1|15|-|TRBJ2-5|TRBV7-6
TGTGCCAGCAGCCCACGGGACAGCCCTCTCGCGACCCAGTACTTC
CASSPRDSPLATQYF
>TRBD2|17|once|TRBJ2-1|TRBV4-3
TGCGCCAGCAGCCAGGGACTAGCGGGAGAGTCCTACAATGAGCAGTTCTTC
CASSQGLAGESYNEQFF
>-|15|-|TRBJ2-1|TRBV6-5
TGTGCCAGCAGTTACGATACGGGGTTCGGCAATGAGCAGTTCTTC
CASSYDTGFGNEQFF
>-|15|-|TRBJ1-3|TRBV3-1/TRBV3-2
TGTGCCAGCAGCCAAGTGGGGGGTGCCGGAAACACCATATATTTT
CASSQVGGAGNTIYF
>TRBD2|13|once|TRBJ2-1|TRBV12-3/TRBV12-4
TGTGCCAGCAGTTCTGGACTAGCCGGTGAGCAGTTCTTC
CASSSGLAGEQFF
>TRBD2|14|many|TRBJ2-2|TRBV5-1
TGCGCCAGCAGGTCTGGGGAGGGCACCGGGGAGCTGTTTTTT
CASRSGEGTGELFF
>-|15|-|TRBJ2-3|TRBV27
TGTGCCAGCAGCTCTCACCCTAGGGGTACAGATACGCAGTATTTT
CASSSHPRGTDTQYF
>TRBD1|14|-|TRBJ2-7|TRBV19
TGTGCCAGTAGTTCGGGACAGGGGGTAGGCGAGCAGTACTTC
CASSSGQGVGEQYF
>TRBD1|17|-|TRBJ2-1|TRBV28
TGTGCCAGCAGTCTGACTCCTGGGACAGGGGGCATGAATGAGCAGTTCTTC
CASSLTPGTGGMNEQFF
>TRBD1|15|-|TRBJ2-7|TRBV6-5
TGTGCCAGCAGTTACTCGAAACAGGGGGACTACGAGCAGTACTTC
CASSYSKQGDYEQYF
>-|17|-|TRBJ2-7|TRBV21-1
TGTGCCAGCAGCAAAGGGGGGACTAGCGGGAAACTCTACGAGCAGTACTTC
CASSKGGTSGKLYEQYF
>-|15|few|TRBJ2-1|TRBV7-9
TGTGCCAGCAGCTTAGCCCTAAGGGGCAGGGATGAGCAGTTCTTC
CASSLALRGRDEQFF
>-|13|few|TRBJ2-7|TRBV5-8
TGTGCCAGCAGCTTGGCCGATGCCCTCGAGGAGTACTTC
CASSLADALEEYF
>TRBD2|16|-|TRBJ2-7|TRBV28
TGTGCCAGCAGTCCTAGCGGGAGGGCCTATTCCTACGAGCAGTACTTC
CASSPSGRAYSYEQYF
>TRBD2|19|-|TRBJ2-6|TRBV5-8
TGTGCCAGCAGCTTGTTAGCGGGAGGCCTATTCTCTGGGGCCAACGTCCTGACTTTC
CASSLLAGGLFSGANVLTF
>TRBD2|15|few|TRBJ2-1|TRBV28
TGTGCCAGCAGTTTAGGGCGGGAGGGCTTCTATGAGCAGTTCTTC
CASSLGREGFYEQFF
>-|12|-|TRBJ1-2|TRBV3-1/TRBV3-2
TGTGCCAGCAGCCAGGCCTTGGAGGGCTACACCTTC
CASSQALEGYTF
>-|15|-|TRBJ2-1|TRBV23-1
TGCGCCAGCAGTCAATCTACGGCGGAAGGCAATGAGCAGTTCTTC
CASSQSTAEGNEQFF
>-|15|-|TRBJ1-2|TRBV28
TGTGCCAGCAGTTTAGGGGAGGCCGGGGTGGGTGGCTACACCTTC
CASSLGEAGVGGYTF
>TRBD2|15|-|TRBJ2-1|TRBV10-2
TGCGCCAGCAGTCCCCCTAGCGGGAGTGGGAATGAGCAGTTCTTC
CASSPPSGSGNEQFF
>-|19|-|TRBJ1-6|TRBV7-3
TGTGCCAGCAGCTCGTCGAGGAGGACAGAGAGCTCCTATAATTCACCCCTCCACTTT
CASSSSRRTESSYNSPLHF
>TRBD1|15|-|TRBJ1-4|TRBV28
TGTGCCAGCAGTTTAGGTGGGACAGGGGTCGAAAAACTGTTTTTT
CASSLGGTGVEKLFF
>-|15|once|TRBJ1-3|TRBV5-1
TGCGCCAGCAGTTCCGACAGAACCTCTGGAAACACCATATATTTT
CASSSDRTSGNTIYF
>TRBD2|15|-|TRBJ2-4|TRBV7-2
TGTGCCAGCAGCCAGGGACTAGCGGGTGTCGGGATTCAGTACTTC
CASSQGLAGVGIQYF
>-|13|-|TRBJ2-2|TRBV27
TGTGCCAGCAGTTCAGGGGTCACCGGGGAGCTGTTTTTT
CASSSGVTGELFF
>-|11|-|TRBJ2-1|TRBV10-2
TGCGCCAGCAGTGAAGCGGATGAGCAGTTCTTC
CASSEADEQFF
>-|16|-|TRBJ2-1|TRBV18
TGTGCCAGCTCCCGATATTATGTACAGCCAAACAATGAGCAGTTCTTC
CASSRYYVQPNNEQFF
>-|14|-|TRBJ1-5|TRBV7-8
TGTGCCAGCAGCTTAGACAGAAACAATCAGCCCCAGCATTTT
CASSLDRNNQPQHF
>TRBD1|17|few|TRBJ1-3|TRBV3-1/TRBV3-2
TGTGCCAGCAGCCAAGGGGCAAGGACAGGGGTTGGAAACACCATATATTTT
CASSQGARTGVGNTIYF
>-|16|-|TRBJ2-4|TRBV27
TGTGCCAGCAGTTTATCAACGGGTCTAGCCAAAAACATTCAGTACTTC
CASSLSTGLAKNIQYF
>-|15|-|TRBJ2-7|TRBV4-3
TGCGCCAGCAGCCAAGCGACCCAGGGTACCTACGAGCAGTACTTC
CASSQATQGTYEQYF
>-|16|-|TRBJ1-2|TRBV28
TGTGCCAGCAGTTTAATTCCCACAGGGCAGAACTATGGCTACACCTTC
CASSLIPTGQNYGYTF
>TRBD1|14|-|TRBJ1-2|TRBV27
TGTGCCAGCAGGCTACAGGGGGGTAACTATGGCTACACCTTC
CASRLQGGNYGYTF
>TRBD1|14|-|TRBJ2-7|TRBV2
TGTGCCAGCAGTGTCTGGGACAGGGACTACGAGCAGTACTTC
CASSVWDRDYEQYF
>TRBD1|12|-|TRBJ2-7|TRBV29-1
TGCAGCGTTGGACAGGGCTTACACGAGCAGTACTTC
CSVGQGLHEQYF
>-|16|-|TRBJ1-1|TRBV9
TGTGCCAGCAGCGCCGATGATCGGGGGGTGAGGACTGAAGCTTTCTTT
CASSADDRGVRTEAFF
>TRBD1|12|-|TRBJ2-1|TRBV19
TGTGCCAGTAGTAAGGGGGCAGATGAGCAGTTCTTC
CASSKGADEQFF
>-|15|few|TRBJ1-3|TRBV4-1
TGCGCCAGCATGGTGGCCGAGCTGGGCGGAAACACCATATATTTT
CASMVAELGGNTIYF
>-|14|-|TRBJ2-2|TRBV2
TGTGCCAGCAGTGTAGCGGAGCTCACCGGGGAGCTGTTTTTT
CASSVAELTGELFF
>TRBD1|14|once|TRBJ2-1|TRBV27
TGTGCCAGCAGTCAGGACAGGGGGCGCAATGAGCAGTTCTTC
CASSQDRGRNEQFF
>-|15|-|TRBJ1-6|TRBV5-1
TGCGCCAGCAGCCCCGGTCCGGACATGATATCACCCCTCCACTTT
CASSPGPDMISPLHF
>TRBD2|19|-|TRBJ2-3|TRBV19
TGTGCCAGTAGTATGGAACGGGAAGAGAGCGGGACTAGCACAGATACGCAGTATTTT
CASSMEREESGTSTDTQYF
>-|15|-|TRBJ2-1|TRBV7-2
TGTGCCAGCAGCATTACAGAAAGCTCCTACAATGAGCAGTTCTTC
CASSITESSYNEQFF